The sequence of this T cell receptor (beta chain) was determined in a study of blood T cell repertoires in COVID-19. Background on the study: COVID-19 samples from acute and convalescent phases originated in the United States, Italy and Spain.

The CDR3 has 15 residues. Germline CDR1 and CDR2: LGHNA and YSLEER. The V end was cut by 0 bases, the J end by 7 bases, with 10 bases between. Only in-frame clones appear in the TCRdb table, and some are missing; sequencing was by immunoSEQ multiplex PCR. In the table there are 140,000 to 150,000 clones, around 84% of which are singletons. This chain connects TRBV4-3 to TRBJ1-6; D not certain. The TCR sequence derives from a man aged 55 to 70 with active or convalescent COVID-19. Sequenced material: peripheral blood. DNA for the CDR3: TGCGCCAGCAGCCAAGATCCGGGGAAGAATTCACCCCTCCACTTT. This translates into CASSQDPGKNSPLHF.